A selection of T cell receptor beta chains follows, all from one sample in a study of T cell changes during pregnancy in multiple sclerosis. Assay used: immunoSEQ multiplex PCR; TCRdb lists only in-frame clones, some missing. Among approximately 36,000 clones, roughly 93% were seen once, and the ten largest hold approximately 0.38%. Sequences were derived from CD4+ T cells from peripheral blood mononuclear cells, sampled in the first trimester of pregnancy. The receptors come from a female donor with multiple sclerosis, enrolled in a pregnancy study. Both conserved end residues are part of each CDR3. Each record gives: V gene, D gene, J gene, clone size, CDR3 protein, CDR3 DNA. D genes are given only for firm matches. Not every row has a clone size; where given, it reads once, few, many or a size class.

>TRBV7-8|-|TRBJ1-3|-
CASSLGRGNTIYF
TGTGCCAGCAGCTTAGGCCGGGGAAACACCATATATTTT
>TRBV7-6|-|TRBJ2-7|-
CASSLAQNSYEQYF
TGTGCCAGCAGCTTAGCTCAGAACTCCTACGAGCAGTACTTC
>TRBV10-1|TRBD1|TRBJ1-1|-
CASRRTGATEAFF
TGCGCCAGCAGGCGGACAGGGGCCACTGAAGCTTTCTTT
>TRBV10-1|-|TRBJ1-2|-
CASSDKPRSAPYGYTF
TGCGCCAGCAGTGACAAGCCCAGGTCCGCTCCCTATGGCTACACCTTC
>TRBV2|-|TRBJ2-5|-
CASKSQETQYF
TGTGCCAGCAAATCTCAAGAGACCCAGTACTTC
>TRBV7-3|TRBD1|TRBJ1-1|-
CASSSTGGLTEAFF
TGTGCCAGCAGCTCGACAGGGGGCCTCACTGAAGCTTTCTTT
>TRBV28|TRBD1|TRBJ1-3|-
CASSSYPTTGTRRGNTIYF
TGTGCCAGCAGTTCTTACCCCACGACAGGGACTCGCAGAGGAAACACCATATATTTT
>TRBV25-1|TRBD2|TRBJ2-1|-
CASSELAGAYNEQFF
TGTGCCAGCAGTGAATTAGCGGGGGCCTACAATGAGCAGTTCTTC
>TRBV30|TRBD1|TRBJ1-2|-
CAWSRGPNYGYTF
TGTGCCTGGAGCAGGGGGCCTAACTATGGCTACACCTTC
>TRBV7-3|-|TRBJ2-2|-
CASSLRRGTEHTGELFF
TGTGCCAGCAGCTTAAGGCGTGGAACAGAACACACCGGGGAGCTGTTTTTT
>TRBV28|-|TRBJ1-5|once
CASRPELSGQPQHF
TGTGCCAGCAGGCCCGAACTATCCGGTCAGCCCCAGCATTTT
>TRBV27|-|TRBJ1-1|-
CASSPKNNRNTEAFF
TGTGCCAGCAGTCCTAAAAATAACAGAAACACTGAAGCTTTCTTT
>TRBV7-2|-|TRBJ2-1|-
CASSLARTAYNEQFF
TGTGCCAGCAGCTTAGCGAGGACAGCCTACAATGAGCAGTTCTTC
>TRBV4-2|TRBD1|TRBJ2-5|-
CASSRSGQVYQETQYF
TGTGCCAGCAGCCGTTCGGGACAGGTGTACCAAGAGACCCAGTACTTC
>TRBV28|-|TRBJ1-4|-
CASSMGAGNEKLFF
TGTGCCAGCAGTATGGGGGCGGGTAATGAAAAACTGTTTTTT
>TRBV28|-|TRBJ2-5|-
CASSLGGAHQETQYF
TGTGCCAGCAGTTTGGGAGGCGCCCATCAAGAGACCCAGTACTTC
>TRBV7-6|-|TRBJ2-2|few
CASSLVPGGELFF
TGTGCCAGCAGCTTGGTACCGGGCGGGGAGCTGTTTTTT
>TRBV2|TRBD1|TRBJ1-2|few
CAMGQLYGYTF
TGTGCCATGGGACAGCTCTATGGCTACACCTTC
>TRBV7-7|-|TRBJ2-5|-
CASSFLAQETQYF
TGTGCCAGCAGCTTCCTAGCACAAGAGACCCAGTACTTC
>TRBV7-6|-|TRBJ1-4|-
CASSSSGRTNEKLFF
TGTGCCAGCAGCTCCTCAGGAAGAACTAATGAAAAACTGTTTTTT
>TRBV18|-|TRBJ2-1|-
CASSYDLYNEQFF
TGTGCCAGCTCATACGACTTATACAATGAGCAGTTCTTC
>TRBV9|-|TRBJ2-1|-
CASSVGDAYNEQFF
TGTGCCAGCAGCGTCGGGGATGCCTACAATGAGCAGTTCTTC
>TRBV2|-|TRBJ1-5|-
CASSEGAFNQPQHF
TGTGCCAGCAGTGAAGGGGCCTTCAATCAGCCCCAGCATTTT
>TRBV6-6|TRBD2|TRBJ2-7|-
CASRPGLAIDEQYF
TGTGCCAGCAGGCCCGGACTAGCGATCGACGAGCAGTACTTC
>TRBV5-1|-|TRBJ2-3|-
CASSLSTDTQYF
TGCGCCAGCAGCCTAAGCACAGATACGCAGTATTTT
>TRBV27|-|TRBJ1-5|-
CASSFGRGWAQHF
TGTGCCAGCAGTTTTGGTAGGGGTTGGGCCCAGCATTTT
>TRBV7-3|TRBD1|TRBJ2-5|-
CASSLGDRVQETQYF
TGTGCCAGCAGCCTTGGGGACAGAGTCCAAGAGACCCAGTACTTC
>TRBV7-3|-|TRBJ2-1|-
CASSFRVNEQFF
TGTGCCAGCAGCTTCCGAGTTAATGAGCAGTTCTTC
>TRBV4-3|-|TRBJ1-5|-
CASSWQVNQPQHF
TGCGCCAGCAGCTGGCAGGTCAATCAGCCCCAGCATTTT